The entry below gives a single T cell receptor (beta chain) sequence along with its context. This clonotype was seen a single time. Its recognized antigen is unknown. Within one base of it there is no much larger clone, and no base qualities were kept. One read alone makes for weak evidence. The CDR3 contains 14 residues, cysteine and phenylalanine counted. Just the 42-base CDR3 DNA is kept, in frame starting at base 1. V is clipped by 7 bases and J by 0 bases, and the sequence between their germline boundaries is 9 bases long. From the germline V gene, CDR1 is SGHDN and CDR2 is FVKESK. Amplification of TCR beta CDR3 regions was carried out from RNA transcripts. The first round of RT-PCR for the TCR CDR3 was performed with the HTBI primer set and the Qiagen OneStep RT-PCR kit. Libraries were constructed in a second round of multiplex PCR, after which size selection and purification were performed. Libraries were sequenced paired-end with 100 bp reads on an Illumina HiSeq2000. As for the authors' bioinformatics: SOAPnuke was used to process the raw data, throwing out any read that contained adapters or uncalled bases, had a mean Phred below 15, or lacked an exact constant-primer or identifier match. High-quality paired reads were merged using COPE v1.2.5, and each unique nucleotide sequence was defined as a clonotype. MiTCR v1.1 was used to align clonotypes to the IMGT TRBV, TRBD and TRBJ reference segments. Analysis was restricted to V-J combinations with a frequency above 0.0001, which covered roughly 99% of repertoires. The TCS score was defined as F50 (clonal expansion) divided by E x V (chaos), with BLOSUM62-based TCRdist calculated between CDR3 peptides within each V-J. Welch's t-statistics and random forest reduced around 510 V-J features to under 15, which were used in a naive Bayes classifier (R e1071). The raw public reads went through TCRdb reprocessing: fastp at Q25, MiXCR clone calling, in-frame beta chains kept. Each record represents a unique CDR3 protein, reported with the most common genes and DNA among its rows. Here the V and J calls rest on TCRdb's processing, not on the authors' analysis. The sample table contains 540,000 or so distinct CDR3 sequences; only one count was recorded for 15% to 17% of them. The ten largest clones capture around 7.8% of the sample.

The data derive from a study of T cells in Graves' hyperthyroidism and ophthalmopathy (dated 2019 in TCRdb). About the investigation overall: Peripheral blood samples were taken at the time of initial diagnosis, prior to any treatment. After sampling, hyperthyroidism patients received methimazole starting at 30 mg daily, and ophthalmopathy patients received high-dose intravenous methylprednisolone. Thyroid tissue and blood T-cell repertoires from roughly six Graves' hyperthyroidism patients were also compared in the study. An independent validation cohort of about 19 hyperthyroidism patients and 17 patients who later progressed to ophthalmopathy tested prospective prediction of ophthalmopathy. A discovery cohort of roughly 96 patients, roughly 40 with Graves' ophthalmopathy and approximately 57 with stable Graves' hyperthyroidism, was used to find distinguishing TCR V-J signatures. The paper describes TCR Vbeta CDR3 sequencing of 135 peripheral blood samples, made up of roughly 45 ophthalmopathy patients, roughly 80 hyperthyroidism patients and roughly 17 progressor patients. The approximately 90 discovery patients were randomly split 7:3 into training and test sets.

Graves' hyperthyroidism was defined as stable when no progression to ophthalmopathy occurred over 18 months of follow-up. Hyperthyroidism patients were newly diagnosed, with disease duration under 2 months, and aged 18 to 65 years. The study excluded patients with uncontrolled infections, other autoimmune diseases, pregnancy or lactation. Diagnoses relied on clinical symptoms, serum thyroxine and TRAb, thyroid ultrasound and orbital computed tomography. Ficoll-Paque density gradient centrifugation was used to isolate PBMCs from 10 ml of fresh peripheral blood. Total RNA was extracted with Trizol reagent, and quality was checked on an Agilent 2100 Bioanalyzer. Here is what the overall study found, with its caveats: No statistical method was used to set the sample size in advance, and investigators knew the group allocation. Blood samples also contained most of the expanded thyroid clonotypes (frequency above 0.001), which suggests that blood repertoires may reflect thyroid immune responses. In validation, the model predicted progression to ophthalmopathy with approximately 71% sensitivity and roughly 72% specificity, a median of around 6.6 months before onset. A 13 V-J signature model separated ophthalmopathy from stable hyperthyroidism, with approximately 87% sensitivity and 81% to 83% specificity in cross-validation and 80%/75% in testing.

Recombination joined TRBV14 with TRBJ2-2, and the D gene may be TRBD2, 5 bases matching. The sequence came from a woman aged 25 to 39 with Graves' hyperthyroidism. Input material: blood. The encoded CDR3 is CASTLLANTGELFF. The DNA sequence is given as TGTGCCAGCACCCTACTAGCGAACACCGGGGAGCTGTTTTTT.